This record concerns one T cell receptor beta chain sequence. Its antigen is undetermined. Assay: immunoSEQ multiplex PCR; the TCRdb copy retains only in-frame clones and omits some. The sample contains more than 500,000 clones, about 96% of which appear only once. This sample is part of a study of shared clonotypes between healthy human individuals. Study conclusions and caveats: Larger estimated richness was generally seen in naive subsets than in memory subsets.

A CD45RA+ naive subset and a CD45RA-negative memory subset were split from CD4+ cells. Sequencing input: naive CD4+ T cells sorted from blood. The sample's subset: CD45RA+ positively selected. The receptor was isolated from a woman younger than 45 in good health.

This CDR3 is CASSLLGRTDTGELFF. The CDR3 DNA reads as TGTGCCAGCAGCTTACTCGGGAGGACAGACACCGGGGAGCTGTTTTTT. The rearrangement links TRBV7-6 to TRBJ2-2; D might be TRBD2 (7 bases). The CDR3 runs 16 residues. Looked up from germline, CDR1 is SGHVS and CDR2 is FNYEAQ. V was shortened by 2 bases and J by 3 bases, with 13 bases between the two germline ends.